Listed below are T cell receptor beta chains from one sample, sequenced in a study of blood T cells in healthy people across ages. Using its own MiXCR run on the 5' RACE reads, TCRdb lists one record per CDR3 protein. The sample includes roughly 500,000 distinct CDR3 sequences, approximately 25% of them seen just once. Sequencing was performed on blood. These receptors were taken from a woman aged 70 to 79 in good health. The CDR3 runs from the conserved cysteine through the conserved F or W.

CDR3 protein,J gene,V gene
CSARTGTGDQPQHF,TRBJ1-5,TRBV20-1
CASSPSLQGRRSYEQYF,TRBJ2-7,TRBV28
CASSLEGQRTDTQYF,TRBJ2-3,TRBV5-1
CASSDEQPQHF,TRBJ1-5,TRBV6-1
CACSLDGLFQKLFF,TRBJ1-4,TRBV12-3/TRBV12-4
CAWSTYRGWMAEAFF,TRBJ1-1,TRBV30
CSARKEETQYF,TRBJ2-5,TRBV20-1
CASSPVLAGEETQYF,TRBJ2-5,TRBV18
CASSLQDQETQYF,TRBJ2-5,TRBV7-9
CASRARGGRGYTF,TRBJ1-2,TRBV12-3/TRBV12-4